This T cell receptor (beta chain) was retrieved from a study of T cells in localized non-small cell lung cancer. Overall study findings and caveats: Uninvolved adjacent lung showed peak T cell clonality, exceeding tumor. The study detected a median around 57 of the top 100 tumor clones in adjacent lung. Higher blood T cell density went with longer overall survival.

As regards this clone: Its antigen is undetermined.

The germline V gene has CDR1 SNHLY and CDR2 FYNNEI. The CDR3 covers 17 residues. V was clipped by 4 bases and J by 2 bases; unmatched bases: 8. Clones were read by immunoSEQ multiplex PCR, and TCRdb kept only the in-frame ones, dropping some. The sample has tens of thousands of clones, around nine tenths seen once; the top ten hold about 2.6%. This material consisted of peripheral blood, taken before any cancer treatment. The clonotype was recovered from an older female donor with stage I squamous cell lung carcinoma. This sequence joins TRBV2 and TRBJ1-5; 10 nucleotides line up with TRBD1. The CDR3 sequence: CASSARDRGIGNQPQHF. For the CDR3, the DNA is TGTGCCAGCAGTGCCCGGGACAGGGGTATAGGCAATCAGCCCCAGCATTTT.